One sample yielded the 5 T cell receptor beta chains listed below, sequenced in a study of blood T cell repertoires in COVID-19. Libraries were prepared by immunoSEQ multiplex PCR; TCRdb keeps only in-frame clonotypes and omits some of them. The table shows 350,000 to 450,000 clones, with approximately 87% occurring only once. The sequencing input was PBMCs or T cells enriched from blood (not recorded which). The receptors come from a middle-aged man in a cohort exposed to, infected with or recovered from COVID-19 (not recorded which).

The gene calls are TRBV6-2 or TRBV6-3 and TRBJ1-1; 8 bases align to TRBD1. The CDR3 has 14 residues. Losses at the gene ends were 6 bases for V and 4 bases for J; bases not matched to a gene: 7. Germline V gene data show CDR1 as MNHEY and CDR2 as SVGEGT. The CDR3 DNA reads TGTGCCAGCAGCCTCCAGGGGGCAGTCACTGAAGCTTTCTTT. Amino acids: CASSLQGAVTEAFF.

This clone occurred once. The CDR3 nucleotides are TGCGCCAGCAGCTTGAATCAAGTTATTCCGGGAGGCTACACCTTC. It yields the protein CASSLNQVIPGGYTF. This chain uses TRBV5-1 with TRBJ1-2; no clear D gene. Germline-derived CDR1 and CDR2 are SGHRS and YFSETQ. CDR3 size: 15 residues. Trimming took off 1 base at V and 8 bases at J, with 18 bases between the two ends. The full variable domain, in which reference TRBV5-1 and TRBJ1-2 provide the parts outside the CDR3, is KAGVTQTPRYLIKTRGQQVTLSCSPISGHRSVSWYQQTPGQGLQFLFEYFSETQRNKGNFPGRFSGRQFSNSRSEMNVSTLELGDSALYLCASSLNQVIPGGYTFGSGTRLTVV.

The rearrangement joins TRBV9 to TRBJ2-1; TRBD2 aligns across 13 bases. The ends lost 3 bases at V and 6 bases at J; junction bases unmatched: 9. Germline-derived CDR1 and CDR2 are SGDLS and YYNGEE. This CDR3 region has 17 residues. The CDR3 DNA is TGTGCCAGCAGCGGCAACAAGGGACTAGCGGGACTCAATGAGCAGTTCTTC. Its protein product is CASSGNKGLAGLNEQFF. Complete variable domain (other parts from reference TRBV9 and TRBJ2-1): DSGVTQTPKHLITATGQRVTLRCSPRSGDLSVYWYQQSLDQGLQFLIQYYNGEERAKGNILERFSAQQFPDLHSELNLSSLELGDSALYFCASSGNKGLAGLNEQFFGPGTRLTVL.

This chain links TRBV30 with TRBJ2-7; a possible D gene is TRBD1 (6 bases). CDR3 length: 13 residues. The V end was cut by 2 bases, the J end by 0 bases, with 8 bases between. Germline V gene data show CDR1 as GTSNPN and CDR2 as SVGIG (reference sequence). The DNA for the CDR3 is TGTGCCTGGAGTAGGGACACCTCCTACGAGCAGTACTTC. Its protein is CAWSRDTSYEQYF.

The chain links TRBV19 to TRBJ1-5; D may be TRBD1 (5 bases). V gave up 3 bases and J gave up 5 bases, with 8 bases separating them. The germline V gene has CDR1 LNHDA and CDR2 SQIVND (reference sequence). There are 13 residues in the CDR3. CDR3 in DNA: TGTGCCAGTAGTATGACAGCTTATCAGCCCCAGCATTTT. Its protein product is CASSMTAYQPQHF.